These 9 T cell receptor beta chains were all obtained from the same sample, sequenced in a study of blood T cell repertoires in COVID-19. Assay used: immunoSEQ multiplex PCR; TCRdb lists only in-frame clones, some missing. Of around 250,000 clones listed, nearly 90% are singletons. Sequencing was carried out using peripheral blood. These receptors came from a woman in her thirties or forties who had recovered from COVID-19.

This clone occurred a few times. The chain recombines TRBV5-6 with TRBJ2-7; D remains unclear. The CDR3 is 12 amino acids. V was pared by 7 bases and J by 3 bases, with 11 bases between. Germline values: CDR1 SGHDT, CDR2 YYEEEE. CDR3 coding DNA: TGTGCCAGCCTATCCGTCATCTACGAGCAGTACGTC. Translation: CASLSVIYEQYV.

The chain joins TRBV14 to TRBJ1-1, with D uncertain. V lost 6 bases and J 3 bases, leaving 14 bases between the germline ends. The CDR3 has 14 residues. Germline CDR1 and CDR2: SGHDN and FVKESK. The CDR3 is CASRPPTPYTEAFF. As DNA, the CDR3 is TGTGCCAGCAGACCTCCGACTCCCTACACTGAAGCTTTCTTT.

V gene TRBV3-1 (or the pseudogene TRBV3-2) combines with J gene TRBJ2-5; 8 bases fit TRBD2. The V gene end was trimmed by 0 bases and the J gene end by 5 bases; junction bases not matched to a gene: 8. The CDR3 is 16 residues long. Germline CDR1 is LGHDT and CDR2 is YNNKEL (reference sequence). CDR3 DNA: TGTGCCAGCAGCCAAGATCAGCGGGAGATCCGGGAGACCCAGTACTTC. Translating gives CASSQDQREIRETQYF.

The chain is built from TRBV5-1 and TRBJ2-1; 8 bases line up with TRBD2. With V trimmed by 5 bases and J by 9 bases, 13 bases remained unmatched. Germline lookup yields CDR1 SGHRS and CDR2 YFSETQ. This CDR3 is built from 15 residues. The DNA of the CDR3 is TGCGCCAGCAGGTCGGATGCCCGGGAGGGGAGTGAGCAGTTCTTC. Translation: CASRSDAREGSEQFF.

V gene TRBV28 combines with J gene TRBJ2-3, with TRBD2 matching over 15 bases. The CDR3 extends over 18 amino acids. Germline V lookup: CDR1 MDHEN, CDR2 SYDVKM. V lost 4 bases, J lost 1 base, and 6 bases stayed unmatched. CDR3 in amino acids: CASSWGLAGGWGTDTQYF. In DNA, the CDR3 is TGTGCCAGCAGTTGGGGACTAGCGGGGGGTTGGGGCACAGATACGCAGTATTTT.

The genes are TRBV7-2 and TRBJ1-2, with D possibly TRBD1 on 5 matching bases. The ends were cut back, 5 bases at V and 6 bases at J, with 19 bases in the middle. CDR1 is SGHTA, CDR2 FQGNSA, per germline. This CDR3 contains 15 residues. The CDR3 DNA reads TGTGCCAGCAGCCGTGAGGGAGGGAGAGGGGATGGCTACACCTTC. Residues: CASSREGGRGDGYTF.

This clone appeared a single time. The V and J genes are TRBV30 and TRBJ1-6; D call uncertain. Germline assignment: CDR1 GTSNPN and CDR2 SVGIG (reference sequence). CDR3 length: 13 residues. V was trimmed by 7 bases and J by 1 base, leaving 8 bases between them. The CDR3 DNA follows: TGTGCCTCCACCGGTTCCTATAATTCACCCCTCCACTTT. Translation: CASTGSYNSPLHF.

The chain combines TRBV12-3 or TRBV12-4 with TRBJ1-1; D unresolved. This CDR3 is 11 amino acids long. Trimming removed 7 bases from V and 4 bases from J, with 7 bases in between. The CDR3 region has the DNA TGTGCCAGCATTCGGGGCACTGAAGCTTTCTTT. Protein sequence: CASIRGTEAFF.

There are a few counts of this clone. One end of the junction does not line up with germline, which may come from a read error. This CDR3 reads CASSQVAGLPITHF. CDR3 sequence (DNA): TGTGCCAGCAGCCAAGTCGCGGGACTCCCCATCACGCACTTC. The J gene is TRBJ2-5, the V gene TRBV3-1 (or the pseudogene TRBV3-2); tentatively, D is TRBD2 (6 bases). From germline, CDR1 is LGHDT and CDR2 YNNKEL (reference sequence). This CDR3 is built from 14 residues.